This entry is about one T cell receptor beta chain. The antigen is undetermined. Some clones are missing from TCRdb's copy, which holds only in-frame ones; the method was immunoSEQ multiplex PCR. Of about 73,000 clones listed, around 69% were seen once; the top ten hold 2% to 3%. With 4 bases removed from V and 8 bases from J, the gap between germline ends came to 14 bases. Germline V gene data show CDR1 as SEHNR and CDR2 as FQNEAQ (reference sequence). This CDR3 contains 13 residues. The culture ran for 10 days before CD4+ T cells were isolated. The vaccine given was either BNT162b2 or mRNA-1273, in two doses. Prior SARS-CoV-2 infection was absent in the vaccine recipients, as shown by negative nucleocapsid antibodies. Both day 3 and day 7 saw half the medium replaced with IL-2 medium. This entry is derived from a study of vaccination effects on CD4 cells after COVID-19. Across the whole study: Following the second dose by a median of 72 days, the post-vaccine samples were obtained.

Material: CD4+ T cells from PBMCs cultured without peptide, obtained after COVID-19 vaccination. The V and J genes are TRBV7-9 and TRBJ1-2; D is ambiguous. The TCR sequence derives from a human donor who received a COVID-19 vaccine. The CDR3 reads CASSSPGVGGYTF. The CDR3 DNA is TGTGCCAGCAGCTCCCCGGGTGTCGGCGGCTACACCTTC.